The 9 T cell receptor beta chains in this list originate from one sample, sequenced in a study of blood T cell repertoires in COVID-19. Profiled with immunoSEQ multiplex PCR; TCRdb holds only in-frame clones, not every one. In the table there are a few hundred thousand clones, 80% to 90% of which are singletons. The sequenced sample consisted of peripheral blood. The receptors come from a woman aged 80 or older with acute or convalescent COVID-19.

This rearrangement joins TRBV7-9 to TRBJ2-3; TRBD2 is a possible D gene (6 bases). V dropped 7 bases and J dropped 6 bases, with 17 bases sitting between them. Germline CDR1 is SEHNR and CDR2 is FQNEAQ (reference sequence). CDR3 size: 14 residues. CDR3 region: CASIQGRERDTQYF. CDR3 in DNA: TGTGCCAGCATCCAGGGACGGGAGCGGGATACGCAGTATTTT.

The chain uses TRBV9 and TRBJ1-5; 8 bases agree with TRBD1. V lost 0 bases, J lost 4 bases, and 6 bases stayed unmatched. The V gene's germline CDR1 is SGDLS and CDR2 YYNGEE. The CDR3 length is 16 residues. This CDR3 reads CASSVEPGGGNQPQHF. The CDR3 DNA reads as TGTGCCAGCAGCGTAGAACCAGGGGGCGGAAATCAGCCCCAGCATTTT.

This clone appeared once. The chain is built from TRBV5-4 and TRBJ2-1, with 7 bases lining up with TRBD1. V shed 0 bases and J 4 bases; nucleotides not matched to a gene: 4. Germline V CDR1 and CDR2: SGHNT, YYREEE (reference sequence). The CDR3 has 15 residues. CDR3 sequence (DNA): TGTGCCAGCAGCTTGGAGGGGGCTTCTTACAATGAGCAGTTCTTC. Its protein product is CASSLEGASYNEQFF.

The CDR3 DNA sequence: TGTGCCAGTAGTATCACTAGCGGATACAATGAGCAGTTCTTC. Encoded protein: CASSITSGYNEQFF. The chain links TRBV19 to TRBJ2-1; 8 bases agree with TRBD2. The CDR3 contains 14 residues. With V trimmed by 3 bases and J by 4 bases, 2 bases remained unmatched. The V gene's germline CDR1 is LNHDA and CDR2 SQIVND (reference sequence). The full variable domain, in which reference TRBV19 and TRBJ2-1 provide the parts outside the CDR3, is DGGITQSPKYLFRKEGQNVTLSCEQNLNHDAMYWYRQDPGQGLRLIYYSQIVNDFQKGDIAEGYSVSREKKESFPLTVTSAQKNPTAFYLCASSITSGYNEQFFGPGTRLTVL.

This chain joins TRBV28 and TRBJ1-3; the match to TRBD1 covers 9 bases. CDR1 is MDHEN, CDR2 SYDVKM, per germline. J lost 4 bases, V lost 3 bases, and 7 bases had no gene match. The CDR3 loop spans 16 amino acids. The CDR3 region is CASSLGGTGPGNTIYF. CDR3 bases: TGTGCCAGCAGTTTGGGTGGGACAGGGCCCGGAAACACCATATATTTT.

The V and J genes are TRBV5-1 and TRBJ1-2; the match to TRBD1 covers 7 bases. The CDR3 spans 13 residues. The trim removed 1 base at V and 5 bases at J, leaving 2 bases unmatched. Germline CDR1 is SGHRS and CDR2 is YFSETQ. As DNA, the CDR3 is TGCGCCAGCAGCTTGACAGGGGAGTATGGCTACACCTTC. Protein: CASSLTGEYGYTF.

This chain connects TRBV9 to TRBJ1-3; D gene uncertain. V lost 3 bases and J lost 0, with 13 bases in between. CDR3 size: 16 residues. In germline, CDR1 is SGDLS, CDR2 YYNGEE. The CDR3 coding sequence is TGTGCCAGCAGCGAATCCGACACTCTCTCTGGAAACACCATATATTTT. It yields the protein CASSESDTLSGNTIYF.

The rearrangement uses TRBV7-2 and TRBJ1-5; D ambiguous. The CDR3 length is 13 residues. V was pared by 3 bases and J by 5 bases, with 8 bases between. Germline V gene lookup returns CDR1 SGHTA and CDR2 FQGNSA. The CDR3 spells CASSLRGYQPQHF. The DNA of the CDR3 is TGTGCCAGCAGCTTGCGGGGATATCAGCCCCAGCATTTT.

This chain links TRBV4-1 with TRBJ2-3, with 10 bases matching TRBD2. Germline lookup yields CDR1 MGHRA and CDR2 YSYEKL. The CDR3 contains 16 residues. Trimming removed 4 bases from V and 3 bases from J; junction bases left unmatched: 7. The CDR3 DNA reads as TGCGCCAGCAGCCCACCACTAGCGGGGATGACAGATACGCAGTATTTT. Protein product: CASSPPLAGMTDTQYF.